These 2 T cell receptor beta chains were all obtained from the same sample, sequenced in a study of blood T cell repertoires in COVID-19. Profiling relied on immunoSEQ multiplex PCR, and the TCRdb table lists in-frame clones only, not all of them. The table shows 70,000 or so clones, with around 91% occurring only once. Sequenced sample: peripheral blood. The origin of the receptors is a human donor in a cohort sampled during active COVID-19.

V gene TRBV25-1 combines with J gene TRBJ2-5; 12 positions agree with TRBD1. There are 17 residues in the CDR3. J gave up 3 bases and V 5 bases, and 10 bases lay outside the gene matches. Per the germline V gene, CDR1 is MGHDK and CDR2 is SYGVNS. Here the CDR3 DNA reads TGTGCCAGCAGTCCTCTTCCGGGACAGGGGGCGAAAGAGACCCAGTACTTC. Its translation: CASSPLPGQGAKETQYF.

This clone has only one observation. This chain connects TRBV27 to TRBJ2-3; the match to TRBD2 covers 9 bases. Germline CDR1 MNHEY, CDR2 SMNVEV (reference sequence). J was trimmed by 3 bases and V by 5 bases; bases with no gene match: 15. The CDR3 runs 18 residues. The CDR3 sequence is CASSHHLYSGGLTDTQYF. Here the CDR3 DNA reads TGTGCCAGCAGTCATCACTTATATAGCGGGGGACTAACAGATACGCAGTATTTT.